The 12 T cell receptor beta chains given below trace back to one sample, sequenced in a study of blood T cell repertoires in COVID-19. Here immunoSEQ multiplex PCR was the method, and the copy in TCRdb shows in-frame clones only, minus some. Among about 250,000 clones listed, approximately 86% were seen once. The sample comprised peripheral blood. Every receptor here comes from a woman aged 55-70 years who had recovered from COVID-19.

The CDR3 bases are TGTGCCAGCAGCCACTCCGGGACAGGGGGCTACGAGCAGTACTTC. It specifies CASSHSGTGGYEQYF. The V call is TRBV5-6, the J call TRBJ2-7; 11 positions agree with TRBD1. There are 15 residues in the CDR3. Trimming took 4 bases from V and 3 from J; bases not matched to a gene: 6. The germline CDR1 and CDR2 sequences are SGHDT and YYEEEE.

The chain carries TRBV7-9 and TRBJ2-1, with a tentative D call TRBD2 (5 bases). The V end was cut by 2 bases, the J end by 10 bases, with 15 bases between. CDR3 length equals 14 residues. The germline gives CDR1 SEHNR, CDR2 FQNEAQ (reference sequence). CDR3 in amino acids: CASSLKPELGEQFF. The CDR3 DNA is TGTGCCAGCAGCTTAAAGCCTGAACTAGGCGAGCAGTTCTTC.

V and J are TRBV18 and TRBJ1-4; D ambiguous. Germline values: CDR1 KGHSH, CDR2 LQKENI. The CDR3 runs to 13 residues. With 0 bases removed from V and 8 bases from J, the gap between germline ends came to 7 bases. Here the CDR3 DNA reads TGTGCCAGCTCACCACCTACGGAGGAAAAACTGTTTTTT. Protein product: CASSPPTEEKLFF.

J is TRBJ1-2 and V is TRBV6-1; the match to TRBD1 covers 10 bases. With 3 bases clipped from V and 14 bases from J, the junction kept 12 bases outside the gene matches. The CDR3 is 14 amino acids. Germline CDR1 MNHNS, CDR2 SASEGT. DNA for the CDR3: TGTGCCAGCAGTGAGGGTTGGACAGGGGGGTTTGGGACCTTC. Amino acids: CASSEGWTGGFGTF.

The chain couples TRBV15 to TRBJ2-6; D remains ambiguous. The CDR3 runs to 16 residues. V gave up 1 base and J gave up 0 bases, with 7 bases separating them. The V gene's germline CDR1 is LNHNV and CDR2 YYDKDF (reference sequence). In nucleotides, the CDR3 is TGTGCCACCAGCAGAGTGACTCACTCTGGGGCCAACGTCCTGACTTTC. It translates to CATSRVTHSGANVLTF.

The chain has TRBV15 and TRBJ2-1; D perhaps matches TRBD1 (5 bases). The CDR3 length is 15 residues. Germline V gives CDR1 LNHNV, CDR2 YYDKDF (reference sequence). V lost 0 bases to trimming and J lost 7 bases, with 13 bases between them. This CDR3 is CATSRDLNKGNEQFF. The CDR3 nucleotides are TGTGCCACCAGCAGAGATCTAAATAAGGGGAATGAGCAGTTCTTC.

The table lists this clone with a few counts. The gene calls are TRBV9 and TRBJ1-5; D unresolved. CDR3 length: 10 amino acids. Deletions cut 5 bases from V and 6 bases from J, with 3 bases between. The germline gives CDR1 SGDLS, CDR2 YYNGEE. The CDR3 loop reads CASRAQPQHF. The CDR3 bases are TGTGCCAGCAGAGCTCAGCCCCAGCATTTT. Full variable domain (outside the CDR3, taken from reference TRBV9 and TRBJ1-5): DSGVTQTPKHLITATGQRVTLRCSPRSGDLSVYWYQQSLDQGLQFLIQYYNGEERAKGNILERFSAQQFPDLHSELNLSSLELGDSALYFCASRAQPQHFGDGTRLSIL.

The CDR3 sequence is CATSRGLNRGFGTDTQYF. The CDR3 nucleotides read TGTGCCACCAGCAGAGGTCTTAACAGAGGGTTTGGCACAGATACGCAGTATTTT. The rearrangement uses TRBV15 and TRBJ2-3; tentatively, D is TRBD2 (5 bases). This CDR3 is 18 amino acids long. Germline CDR1 reads LNHNV; CDR2 reads YYDKDF (reference sequence). Trimming shortened V by 1 base and J by 1 base, and 18 bases separated the two germline ends.

This clone has just a few counts. This chain links TRBV3-1 (or the pseudogene TRBV3-2) with TRBJ2-7, with TRBD1 identical over 7 bases. The CDR3 has 16 residues. Germline CDR1 is LGHDT and CDR2 is YNNKEL (reference sequence). Losses at the gene ends were 0 bases for V and 1 base for J; bases not matched to a gene: 6. The CDR3: CASSQDLRGRSYEQYF. CDR3 coding DNA: TGTGCCAGCAGCCAAGATTTGAGGGGGCGATCCTACGAGCAGTACTTC.

A single count supports this clone. The genes are TRBV2 and TRBJ2-2, with D unclear. V lost 6 bases and J lost 8, with 16 bases in between. The CDR3 length is 14 residues. Germline CDR1 is SNHLY and CDR2 is FYNNEI. In DNA, the CDR3 is TGTGCCAGCAGCGGAGCGAAAGATTCGGGGGAGCTGTTTTTT. Translation: CASSGAKDSGELFF.

The chain uses TRBV18 and TRBJ1-6; D unresolved. This CDR3 comprises 12 residues. Trimming cost V 3 bases and J 5 bases, with 2 bases left between them. Germline CDR1 is KGHSH and CDR2 is LQKENI. CDR3 DNA sequence: TGTGCCAGCTCACCCGATAATTCACCCCTCCACTTT. It specifies CASSPDNSPLHF.

The chain is built from TRBV18 and TRBJ1-4; 7 nucleotides align to TRBD1. Looked up from germline, CDR1 is KGHSH and CDR2 is LQKENI. Trimming at V came to 5 bases and at J to 0 bases, leaving 6 bases not matched to a gene. The CDR3 is made up of 16 amino acids. CDR3 sequence: CASSSDRSATNEKLFF. CDR3 nucleotides: TGTGCCAGCTCATCGGACAGGAGTGCAACTAATGAAAAACTGTTTTTT.